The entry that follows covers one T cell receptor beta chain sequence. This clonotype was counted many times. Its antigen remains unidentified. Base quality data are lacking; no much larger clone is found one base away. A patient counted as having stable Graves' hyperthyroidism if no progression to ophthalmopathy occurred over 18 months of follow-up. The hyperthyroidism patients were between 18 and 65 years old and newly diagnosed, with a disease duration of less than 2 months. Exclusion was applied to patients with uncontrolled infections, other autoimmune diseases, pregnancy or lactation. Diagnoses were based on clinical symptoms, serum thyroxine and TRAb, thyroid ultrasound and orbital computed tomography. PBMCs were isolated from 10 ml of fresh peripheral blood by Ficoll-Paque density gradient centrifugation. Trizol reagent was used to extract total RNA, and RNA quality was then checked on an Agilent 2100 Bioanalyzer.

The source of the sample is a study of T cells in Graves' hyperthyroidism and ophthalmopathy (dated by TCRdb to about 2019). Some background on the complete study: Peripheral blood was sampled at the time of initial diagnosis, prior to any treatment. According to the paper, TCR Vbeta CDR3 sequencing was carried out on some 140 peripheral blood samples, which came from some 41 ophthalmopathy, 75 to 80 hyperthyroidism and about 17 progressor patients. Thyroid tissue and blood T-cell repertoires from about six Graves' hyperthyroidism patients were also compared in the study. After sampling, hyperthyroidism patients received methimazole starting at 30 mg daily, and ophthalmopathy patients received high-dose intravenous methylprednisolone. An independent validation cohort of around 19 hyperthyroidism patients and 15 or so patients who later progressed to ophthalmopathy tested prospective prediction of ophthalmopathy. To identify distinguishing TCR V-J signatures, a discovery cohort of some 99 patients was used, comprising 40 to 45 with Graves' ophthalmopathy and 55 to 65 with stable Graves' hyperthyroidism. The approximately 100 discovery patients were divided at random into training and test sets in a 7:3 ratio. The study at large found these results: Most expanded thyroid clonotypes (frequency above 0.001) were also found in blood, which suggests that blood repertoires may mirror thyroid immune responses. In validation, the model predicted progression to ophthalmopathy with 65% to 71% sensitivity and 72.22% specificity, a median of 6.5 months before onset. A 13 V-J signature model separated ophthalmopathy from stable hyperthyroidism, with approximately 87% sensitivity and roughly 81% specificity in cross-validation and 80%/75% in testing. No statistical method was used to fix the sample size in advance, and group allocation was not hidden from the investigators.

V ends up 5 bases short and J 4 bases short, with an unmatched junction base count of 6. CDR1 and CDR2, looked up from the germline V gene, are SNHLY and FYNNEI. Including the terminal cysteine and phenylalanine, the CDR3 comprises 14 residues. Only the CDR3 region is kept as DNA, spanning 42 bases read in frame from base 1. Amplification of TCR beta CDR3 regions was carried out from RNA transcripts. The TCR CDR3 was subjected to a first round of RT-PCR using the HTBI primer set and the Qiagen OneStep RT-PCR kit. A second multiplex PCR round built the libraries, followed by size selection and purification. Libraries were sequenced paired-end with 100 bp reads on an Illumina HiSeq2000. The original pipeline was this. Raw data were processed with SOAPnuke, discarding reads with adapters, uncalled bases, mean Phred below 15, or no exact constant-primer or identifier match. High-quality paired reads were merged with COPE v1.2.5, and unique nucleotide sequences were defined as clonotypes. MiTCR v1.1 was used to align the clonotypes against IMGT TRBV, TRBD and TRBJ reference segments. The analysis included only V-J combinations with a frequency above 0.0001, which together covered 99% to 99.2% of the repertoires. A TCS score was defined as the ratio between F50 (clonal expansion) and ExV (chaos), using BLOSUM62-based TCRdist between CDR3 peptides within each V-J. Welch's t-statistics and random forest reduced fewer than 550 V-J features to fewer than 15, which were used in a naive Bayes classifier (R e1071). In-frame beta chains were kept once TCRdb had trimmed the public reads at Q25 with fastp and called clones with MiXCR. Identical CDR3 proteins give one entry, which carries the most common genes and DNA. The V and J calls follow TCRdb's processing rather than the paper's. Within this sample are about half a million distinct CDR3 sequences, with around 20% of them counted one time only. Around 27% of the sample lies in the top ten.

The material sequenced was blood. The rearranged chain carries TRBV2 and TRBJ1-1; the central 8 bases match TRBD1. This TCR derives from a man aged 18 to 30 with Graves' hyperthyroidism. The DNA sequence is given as TGTGCCAGCAGTATGCGACAGGGGAGCACTGAAGCTTTCTTT. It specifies CASSMRQGSTEAFF.